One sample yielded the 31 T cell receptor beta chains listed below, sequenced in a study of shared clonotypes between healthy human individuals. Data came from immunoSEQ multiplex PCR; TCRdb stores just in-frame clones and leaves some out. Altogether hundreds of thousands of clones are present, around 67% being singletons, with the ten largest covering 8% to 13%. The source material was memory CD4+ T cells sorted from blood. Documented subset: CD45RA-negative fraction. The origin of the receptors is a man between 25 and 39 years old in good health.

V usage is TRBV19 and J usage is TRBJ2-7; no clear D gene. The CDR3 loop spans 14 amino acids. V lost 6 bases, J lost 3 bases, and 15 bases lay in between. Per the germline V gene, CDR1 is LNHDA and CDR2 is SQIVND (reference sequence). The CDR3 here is CASSRTALHYEQYF. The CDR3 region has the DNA TGTGCCAGTAGCCGGACGGCACTCCACTACGAGCAGTACTTC. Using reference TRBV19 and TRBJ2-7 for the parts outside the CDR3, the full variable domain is DGGITQSPKYLFRKEGQNVTLSCEQNLNHDAMYWYRQDPGQGLRLIYYSQIVNDFQKGDIAEGYSVSREKKESFPLTVTSAQKNPTAFYLCASSRTALHYEQYFGPGTRLTVT.

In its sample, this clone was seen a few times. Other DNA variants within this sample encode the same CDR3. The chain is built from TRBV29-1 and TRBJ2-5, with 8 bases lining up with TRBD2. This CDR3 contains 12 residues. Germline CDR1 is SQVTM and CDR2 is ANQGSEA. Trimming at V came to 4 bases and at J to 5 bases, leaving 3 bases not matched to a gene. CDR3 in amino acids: CSVAGGPETQYF. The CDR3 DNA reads TGCAGCGTTGCGGGAGGGCCCGAGACCCAGTACTTC.

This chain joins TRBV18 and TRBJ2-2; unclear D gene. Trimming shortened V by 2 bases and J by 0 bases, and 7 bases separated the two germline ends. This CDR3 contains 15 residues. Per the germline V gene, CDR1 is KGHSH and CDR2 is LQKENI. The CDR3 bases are TGTGCCAGCTCACCAATAGTAGCGAACACCGGGGAGCTGTTTTTT. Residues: CASSPIVANTGELFF.

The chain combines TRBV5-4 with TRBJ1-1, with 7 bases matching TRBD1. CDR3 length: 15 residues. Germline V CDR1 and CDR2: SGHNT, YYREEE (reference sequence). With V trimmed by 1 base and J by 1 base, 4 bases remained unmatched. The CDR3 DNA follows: TGTGCCAGCAGCTTGAATAGGGACAGGAACACTGAAGCTTTCTTT. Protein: CASSLNRDRNTEAFF.

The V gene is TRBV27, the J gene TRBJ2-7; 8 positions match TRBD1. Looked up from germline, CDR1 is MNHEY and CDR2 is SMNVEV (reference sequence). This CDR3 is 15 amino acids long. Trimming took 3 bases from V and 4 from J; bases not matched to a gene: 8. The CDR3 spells CASSFGQGEVYEQYF. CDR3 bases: TGTGCCAGCAGTTTCGGACAGGGTGAAGTGTACGAGCAGTACTTC.

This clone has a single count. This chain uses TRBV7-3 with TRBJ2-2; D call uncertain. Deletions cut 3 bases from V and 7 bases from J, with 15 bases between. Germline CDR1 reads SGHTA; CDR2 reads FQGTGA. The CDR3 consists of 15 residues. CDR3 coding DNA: TGTGCCAGCAGCTTTTCCCCCCAAGGCGGCGGGGAGCTGTTTTTT. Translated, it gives CASSFSPQGGGELFF.

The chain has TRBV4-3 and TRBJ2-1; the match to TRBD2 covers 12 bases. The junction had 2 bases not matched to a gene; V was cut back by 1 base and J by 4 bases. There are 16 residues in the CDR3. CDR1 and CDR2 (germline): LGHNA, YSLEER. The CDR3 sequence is CASSQGGLAGYNEQFF. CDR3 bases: TGCGCCAGCAGCCAAGGGGGACTAGCGGGTTACAATGAGCAGTTCTTC.

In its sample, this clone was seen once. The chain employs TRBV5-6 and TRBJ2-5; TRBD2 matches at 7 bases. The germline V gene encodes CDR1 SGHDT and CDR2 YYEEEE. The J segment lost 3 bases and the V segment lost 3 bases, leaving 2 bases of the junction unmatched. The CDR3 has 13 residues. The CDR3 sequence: CASSWDYEETQYF. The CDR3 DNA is TGTGCCAGCAGCTGGGACTATGAAGAGACCCAGTACTTC.

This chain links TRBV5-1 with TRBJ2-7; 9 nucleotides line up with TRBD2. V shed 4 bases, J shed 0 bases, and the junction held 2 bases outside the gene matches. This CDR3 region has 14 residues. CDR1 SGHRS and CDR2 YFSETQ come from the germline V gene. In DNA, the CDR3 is TGCGCCAGCAGCCTAGCGGGGAGCTCCTACGAGCAGTACTTC. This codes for CASSLAGSSYEQYF.

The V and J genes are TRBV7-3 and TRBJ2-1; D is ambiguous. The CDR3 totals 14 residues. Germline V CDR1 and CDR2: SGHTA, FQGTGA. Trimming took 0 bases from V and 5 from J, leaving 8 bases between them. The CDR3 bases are TGTGCCAGCAGCTTAACGGGCTCTAACAATGAGCAGTTCTTC. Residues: CASSLTGSNNEQFF.

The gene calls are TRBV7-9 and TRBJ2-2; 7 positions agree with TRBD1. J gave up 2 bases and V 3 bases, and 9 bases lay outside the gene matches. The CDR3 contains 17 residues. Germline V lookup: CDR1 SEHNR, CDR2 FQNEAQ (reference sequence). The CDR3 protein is CASSFGPGQRNTGELFF. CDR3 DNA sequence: TGTGCCAGCAGCTTTGGTCCGGGACAGAGAAACACCGGGGAGCTGTTTTTT.

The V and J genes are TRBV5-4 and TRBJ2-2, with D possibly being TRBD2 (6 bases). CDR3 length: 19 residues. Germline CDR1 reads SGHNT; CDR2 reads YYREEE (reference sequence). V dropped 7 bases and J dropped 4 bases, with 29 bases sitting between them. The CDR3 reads CASPKHPFSSDPGTGELFF. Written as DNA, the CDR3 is TGTGCCAGCCCCAAACACCCCTTTTCTAGCGACCCGGGCACCGGGGAGCTGTTTTTT.

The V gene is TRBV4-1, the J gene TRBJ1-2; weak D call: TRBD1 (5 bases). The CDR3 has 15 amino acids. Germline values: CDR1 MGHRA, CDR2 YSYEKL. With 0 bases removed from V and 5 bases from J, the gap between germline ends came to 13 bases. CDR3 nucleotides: TGCGCCAGCAGCCAAGATGCAGGGAGGGAATATGGCTACACCTTC. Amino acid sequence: CASSQDAGREYGYTF.

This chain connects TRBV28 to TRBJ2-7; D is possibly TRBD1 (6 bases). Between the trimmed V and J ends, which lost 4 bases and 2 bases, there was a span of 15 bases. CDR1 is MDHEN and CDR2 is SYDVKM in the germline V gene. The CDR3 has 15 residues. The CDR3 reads CASSSYPQGTYEQYF. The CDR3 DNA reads TGTGCCAGCAGTTCCTACCCACAGGGCACCTACGAGCAGTACTTC.

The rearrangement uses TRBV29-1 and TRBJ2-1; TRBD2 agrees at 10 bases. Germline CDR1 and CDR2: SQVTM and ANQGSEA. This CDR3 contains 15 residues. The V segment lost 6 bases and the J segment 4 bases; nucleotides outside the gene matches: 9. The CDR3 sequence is CSVVLLAGQYNEQFF. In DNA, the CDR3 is TGCAGCGTCGTCCTACTAGCGGGGCAATACAATGAGCAGTTCTTC.

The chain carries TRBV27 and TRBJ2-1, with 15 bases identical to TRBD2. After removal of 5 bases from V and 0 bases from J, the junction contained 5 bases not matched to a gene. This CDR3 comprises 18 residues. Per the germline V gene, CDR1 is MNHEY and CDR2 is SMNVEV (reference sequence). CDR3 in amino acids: CASSRGLAGGISYNEQFF. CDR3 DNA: TGTGCCAGCAGTCGAGGACTAGCGGGAGGGATCTCCTACAATGAGCAGTTCTTC.

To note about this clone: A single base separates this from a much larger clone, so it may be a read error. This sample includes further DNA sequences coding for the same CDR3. The CDR3 DNA sequence: TGTGCCAGCAGCTTGGAGGGCTATGGCTACACCTTC. It codes for CASSLEGYGYTF. This chain joins TRBV5-4 and TRBJ1-2, with D hard to call. Germline lookup yields CDR1 SGHNT and CDR2 YYREEE (reference sequence). V was shortened by 0 bases and J by 4 bases, with 4 bases between the two germline ends. This CDR3 spans 12 amino acids.

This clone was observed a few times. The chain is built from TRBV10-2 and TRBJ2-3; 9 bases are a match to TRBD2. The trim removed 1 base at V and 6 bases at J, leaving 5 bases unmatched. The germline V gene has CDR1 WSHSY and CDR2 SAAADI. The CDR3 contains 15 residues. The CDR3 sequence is CASSELAGVGDTQYF. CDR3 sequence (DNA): TGCGCCAGCAGTGAGTTAGCGGGAGTGGGGGATACGCAGTATTTT.

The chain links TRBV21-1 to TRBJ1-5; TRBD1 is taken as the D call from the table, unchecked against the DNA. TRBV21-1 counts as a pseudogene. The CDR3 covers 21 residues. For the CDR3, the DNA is TGTGCCAGCAGCAAAGCGCACAAGAATTTGGCCATTAGAGACACCAATCAGCCCCAGCATTTT. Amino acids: CASSKAHKNLAIRDTNQPQHF.

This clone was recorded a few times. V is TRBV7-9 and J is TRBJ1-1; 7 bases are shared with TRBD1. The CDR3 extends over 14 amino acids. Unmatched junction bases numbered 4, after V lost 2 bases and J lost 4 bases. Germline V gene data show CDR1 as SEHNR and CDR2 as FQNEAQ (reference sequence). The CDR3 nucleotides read TGTGCCAGCAGCTTACTACAGGGGAGCACTGAAGCTTTCTTT. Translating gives CASSLLQGSTEAFF. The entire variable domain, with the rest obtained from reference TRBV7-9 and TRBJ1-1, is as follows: DTGVSQNPRHKITKRGQNVTFRCDPISEHNRLYWYRQTLGQGPEFLTYFQNEAQLEKSRLLSDRFSAERPKGSFSTLEIQRTEQGDSAMYLCASSLLQGSTEAFFGQGTRLTVV.

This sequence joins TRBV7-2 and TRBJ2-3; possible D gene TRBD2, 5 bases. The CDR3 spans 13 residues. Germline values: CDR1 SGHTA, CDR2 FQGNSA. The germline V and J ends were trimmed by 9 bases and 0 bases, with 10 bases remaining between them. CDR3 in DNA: TGTGCCAGGAGGCGGGCTAGCACAGATACGCAGTATTTT. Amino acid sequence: CARRRASTDTQYF.

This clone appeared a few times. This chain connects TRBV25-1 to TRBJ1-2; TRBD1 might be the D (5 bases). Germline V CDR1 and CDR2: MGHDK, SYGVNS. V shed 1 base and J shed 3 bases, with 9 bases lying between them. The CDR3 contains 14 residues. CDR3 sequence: CASSELGGDYGYTF. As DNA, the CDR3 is TGTGCCAGCAGTGAATTGGGGGGTGACTATGGCTACACCTTC.

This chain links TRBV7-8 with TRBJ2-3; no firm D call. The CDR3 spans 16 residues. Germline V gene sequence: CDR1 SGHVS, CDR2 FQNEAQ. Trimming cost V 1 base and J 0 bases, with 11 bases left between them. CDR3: CASSLGPPRSTDTQYF. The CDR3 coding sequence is TGTGCCAGCAGCTTAGGGCCCCCCAGGAGCACAGATACGCAGTATTTT.

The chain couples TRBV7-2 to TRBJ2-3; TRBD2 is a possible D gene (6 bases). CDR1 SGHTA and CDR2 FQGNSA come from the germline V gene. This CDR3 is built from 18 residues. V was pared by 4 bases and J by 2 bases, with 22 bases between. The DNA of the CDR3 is TGTGCCAGCAGCTCCCATCCCTATCGGGGGTCTGTCACAGATACGCAGTATTTT. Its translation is CASSSHPYRGSVTDTQYF. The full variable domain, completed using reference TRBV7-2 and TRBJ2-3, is GAGVSQSPSNKVTEKGKDVELRCDPISGHTALYWYRQSLGQGLEFLIYFQGNSAPDKSGLPSDRFSAERTGGSVSTLTIQRTQQEDSAVYLCASSSHPYRGSVTDTQYFGPGTRLTVL.

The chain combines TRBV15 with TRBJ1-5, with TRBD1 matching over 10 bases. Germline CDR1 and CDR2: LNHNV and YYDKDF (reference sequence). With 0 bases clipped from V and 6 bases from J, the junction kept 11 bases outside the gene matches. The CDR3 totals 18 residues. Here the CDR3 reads CATSRETGTGVFAQPQHF. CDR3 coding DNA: TGTGCCACCAGCAGAGAAACCGGGACAGGGGTCTTCGCTCAGCCCCAGCATTTT. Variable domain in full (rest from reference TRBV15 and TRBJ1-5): DAMVIQNPRYQVTQFGKPVTLSCSQTLNHNVMYWYQQKSSQAPKLLFHYYDKDFNNEADTPDNFQSRRPNTSFCFLDIRSPGLGDTAMYLCATSRETGTGVFAQPQHFGDGTRLSIL.

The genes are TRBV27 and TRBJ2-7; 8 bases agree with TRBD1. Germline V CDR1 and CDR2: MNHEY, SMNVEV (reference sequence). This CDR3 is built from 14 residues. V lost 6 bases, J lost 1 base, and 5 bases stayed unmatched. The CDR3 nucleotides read TGTGCCAGCAGACAGGACAGGGCATCCTACGAGCAGTACTTC. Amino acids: CASRQDRASYEQYF.

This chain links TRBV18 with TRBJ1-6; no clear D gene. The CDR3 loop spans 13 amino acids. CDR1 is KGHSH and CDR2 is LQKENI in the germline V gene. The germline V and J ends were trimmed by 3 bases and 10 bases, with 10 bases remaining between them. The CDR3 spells CASSPSGFSPLHF. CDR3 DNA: TGTGCCAGCTCACCGTCGGGGTTCTCACCCCTCCACTTT.

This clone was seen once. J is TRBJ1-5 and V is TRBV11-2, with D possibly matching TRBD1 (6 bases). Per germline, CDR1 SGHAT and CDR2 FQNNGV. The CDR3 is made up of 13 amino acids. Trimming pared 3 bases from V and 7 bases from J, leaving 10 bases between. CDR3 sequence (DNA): TGTGCCAGCAGCTTTACGGGGGGCCAGCCCCAGCATTTT. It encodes CASSFTGGQPQHF.

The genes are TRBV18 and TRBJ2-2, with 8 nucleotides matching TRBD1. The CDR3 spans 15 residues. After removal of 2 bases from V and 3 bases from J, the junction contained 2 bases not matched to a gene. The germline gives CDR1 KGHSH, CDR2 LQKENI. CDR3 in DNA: TGTGCCAGCTCACCAGGACAGGGTCACACCGGGGAGCTGTTTTTT. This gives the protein CASSPGQGHTGELFF.

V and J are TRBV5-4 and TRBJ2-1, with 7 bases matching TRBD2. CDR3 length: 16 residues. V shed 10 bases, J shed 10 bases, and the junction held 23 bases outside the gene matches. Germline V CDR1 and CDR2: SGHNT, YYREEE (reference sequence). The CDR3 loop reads CAGLARENTVTGEQFF. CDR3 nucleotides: TGTGCCGGGTTAGCGCGGGAGAATACAGTGACTGGGGAGCAGTTCTTC.

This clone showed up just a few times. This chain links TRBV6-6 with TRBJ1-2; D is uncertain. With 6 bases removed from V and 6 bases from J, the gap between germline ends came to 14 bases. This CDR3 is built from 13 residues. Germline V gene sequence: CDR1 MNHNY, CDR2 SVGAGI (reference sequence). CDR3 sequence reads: CASSHPIGDGYTF. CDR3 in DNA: TGTGCCAGCAGCCATCCCATTGGCGATGGCTACACCTTC.